This T cell receptor (beta chain) was captured by sequencing in a study of OX40 agonist ivuxolimab in advanced cancers. At the level of the study: Each patient was given ivuxolimab into a vein every 2 weeks, at 0.01 to 10 mg/kg. Aged 23 to 79 with a mean of about 63 years, they were more than 80% male.

V was shortened by 1 base and J by 1 base, with 17 bases between the two germline ends. The CDR3 has 17 residues. Germline CDR1 is SGHRS and CDR2 is YFSETQ. Turning to this clone: Its antigen is currently unknown.

Libraries were prepared by immunoSEQ multiplex PCR; TCRdb keeps only in-frame clonotypes and omits some of them. The sample lists around 100,000 clones, 89% occurring once. Whole-study results and caveats: The work left the antigen specificity of expanded peripheral T cells undetermined. By week 6 at 0.1 to 3.0 mg/kg, blood CD4+ and CD8+ T cells had expanded clonally.

The receptor was derived from an adult with an advanced solid tumor such as melanoma, head and neck, liver or kidney cancer. The sample was CD4+ or CD8+ T cells sorted from blood, taken in a trial of the OX40 agonist ivuxolimab. The V gene is TRBV5-1, the J gene TRBJ1-1, with D maybe TRBD1 (5 bases). Here the CDR3 DNA reads TGCGCCAGCAGCTTGCGAGTGGAGGGGCAAAGGAACACTGAAGCTTTCTTT. It is translated as CASSLRVEGQRNTEAFF.